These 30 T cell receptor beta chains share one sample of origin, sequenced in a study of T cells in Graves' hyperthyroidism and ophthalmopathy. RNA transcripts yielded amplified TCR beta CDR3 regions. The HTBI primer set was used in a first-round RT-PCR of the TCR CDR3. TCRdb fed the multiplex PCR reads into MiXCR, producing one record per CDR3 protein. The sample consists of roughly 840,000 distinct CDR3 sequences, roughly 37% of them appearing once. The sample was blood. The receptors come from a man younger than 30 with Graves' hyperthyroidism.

The DNA of the CDR3 is TGCGCCAGCAGCCAAGAGGCCAGGGTGGCGGGTCAGCCCCAGCATTTT. This sequence encodes CASSQEARVAGQPQHF. This sequence joins TRBV4-1 and TRBJ1-5, with D perhaps matching TRBD1 (5 bases). From germline, CDR1 is MGHRA and CDR2 YSYEKL. Trimming stripped 0 bases from V and 6 bases from J, with 15 bases between. This CDR3 has 16 amino acids.

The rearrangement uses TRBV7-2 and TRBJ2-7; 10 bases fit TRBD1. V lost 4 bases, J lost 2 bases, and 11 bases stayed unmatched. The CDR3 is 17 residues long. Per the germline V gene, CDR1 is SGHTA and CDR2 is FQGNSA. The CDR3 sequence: CASSSVAGQGRAYEQYF. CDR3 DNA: TGTGCCAGCAGCTCAGTCGCGGGACAGGGGAGGGCCTACGAGCAGTACTTC. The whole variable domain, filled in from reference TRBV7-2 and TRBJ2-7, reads GAGVSQSPSNKVTEKGKDVELRCDPISGHTALYWYRQSLGQGLEFLIYFQGNSAPDKSGLPSDRFSAERTGGSVSTLTIQRTQQEDSAVYLCASSSVAGQGRAYEQYFGPGTRLTVT.

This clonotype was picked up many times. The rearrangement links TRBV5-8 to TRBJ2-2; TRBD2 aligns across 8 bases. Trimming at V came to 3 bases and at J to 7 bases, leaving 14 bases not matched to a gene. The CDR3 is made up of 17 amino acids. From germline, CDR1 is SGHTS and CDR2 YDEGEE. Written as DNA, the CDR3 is TGTGCCAGCAGCTACCGACGTAGCGGGAAGAGCGGCGGGGAGCTGTTTTTT. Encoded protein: CASSYRRSGKSGGELFF.

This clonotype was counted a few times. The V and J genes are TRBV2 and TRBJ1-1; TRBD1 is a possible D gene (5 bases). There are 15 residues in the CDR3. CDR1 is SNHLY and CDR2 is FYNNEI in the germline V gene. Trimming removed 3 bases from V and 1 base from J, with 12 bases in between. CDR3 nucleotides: TGTGCCAGCAGTGACTTGGGGCCCCGGAACACTGAAGCTTTCTTT. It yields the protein CASSDLGPRNTEAFF.

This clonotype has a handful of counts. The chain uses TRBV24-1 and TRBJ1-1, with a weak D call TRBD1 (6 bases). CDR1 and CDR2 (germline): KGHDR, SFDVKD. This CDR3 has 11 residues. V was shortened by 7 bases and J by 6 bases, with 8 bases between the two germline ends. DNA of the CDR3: TGTGCCACCAGGCGGGGGCCTGAAGCTTTCTTT. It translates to CATRRGPEAFF.

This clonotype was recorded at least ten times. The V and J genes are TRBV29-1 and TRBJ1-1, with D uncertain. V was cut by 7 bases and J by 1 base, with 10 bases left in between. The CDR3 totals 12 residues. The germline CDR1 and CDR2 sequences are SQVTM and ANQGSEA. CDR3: CSGAGWNTEAFF. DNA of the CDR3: TGCAGCGGCGCGGGGTGGAACACTGAAGCTTTCTTT.

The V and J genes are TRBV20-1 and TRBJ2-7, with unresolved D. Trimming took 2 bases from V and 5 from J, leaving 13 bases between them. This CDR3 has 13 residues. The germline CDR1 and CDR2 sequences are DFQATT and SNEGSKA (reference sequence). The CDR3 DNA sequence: TGCAGTGCTAGACACGAGACCCTTAACGAGCAGTACTTC. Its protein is CSARHETLNEQYF.

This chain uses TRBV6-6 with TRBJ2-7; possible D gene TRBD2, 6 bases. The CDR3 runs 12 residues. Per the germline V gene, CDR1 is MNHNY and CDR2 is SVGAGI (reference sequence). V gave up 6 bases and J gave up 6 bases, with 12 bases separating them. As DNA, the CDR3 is TGTGCCAGCAGCGGGAGAGAACGCGAGCAGTACTTC. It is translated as CASSGREREQYF.

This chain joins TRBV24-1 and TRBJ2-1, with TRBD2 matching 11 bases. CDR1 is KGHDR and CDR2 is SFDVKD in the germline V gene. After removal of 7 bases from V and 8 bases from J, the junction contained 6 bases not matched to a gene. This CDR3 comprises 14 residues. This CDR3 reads CATSPSGGSHEQFF. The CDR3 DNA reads TGTGCCACCAGCCCTAGCGGGGGGAGTCATGAGCAGTTCTTC.

This chain's CDR3 is CSVGQGAGDNYGYTF. In DNA, the CDR3 is TGCAGCGTCGGACAGGGGGCCGGGGACAACTATGGCTACACCTTC. J is TRBJ1-2 and V is TRBV29-1, with 11 bases that match TRBD1. V shed 6 bases, J shed 2 bases, and the junction held 8 bases outside the gene matches. The CDR3 covers 15 residues. CDR1 and CDR2 (germline): SQVTM, ANQGSEA.

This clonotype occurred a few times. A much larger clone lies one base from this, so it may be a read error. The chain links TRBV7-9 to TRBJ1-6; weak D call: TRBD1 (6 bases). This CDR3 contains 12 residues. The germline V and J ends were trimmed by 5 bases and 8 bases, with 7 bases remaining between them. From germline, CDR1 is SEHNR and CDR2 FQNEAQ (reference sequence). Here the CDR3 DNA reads TGTGCCAGCAGCCGACAGGATTCACCCCTCCACTTT. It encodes CASSRQDSPLHF.

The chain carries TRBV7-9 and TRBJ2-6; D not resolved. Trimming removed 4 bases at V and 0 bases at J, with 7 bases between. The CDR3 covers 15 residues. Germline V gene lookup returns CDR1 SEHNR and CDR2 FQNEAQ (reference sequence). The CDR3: CASSSGFSGANVLTF. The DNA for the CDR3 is TGTGCCAGCAGCTCCGGGTTCTCTGGGGCCAACGTCCTGACTTTC.

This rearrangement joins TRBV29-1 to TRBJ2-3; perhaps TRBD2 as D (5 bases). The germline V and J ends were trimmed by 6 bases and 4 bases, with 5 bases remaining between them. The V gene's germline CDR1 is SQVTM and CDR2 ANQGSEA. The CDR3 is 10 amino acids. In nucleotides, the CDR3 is TGCAGCGTACTAGCAGATACGCAGTATTTT. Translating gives CSVLADTQYF.

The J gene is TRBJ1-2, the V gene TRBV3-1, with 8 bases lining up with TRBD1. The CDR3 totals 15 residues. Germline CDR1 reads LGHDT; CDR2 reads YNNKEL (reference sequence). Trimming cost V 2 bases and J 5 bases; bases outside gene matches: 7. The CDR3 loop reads CASSQLDRASYGYTF. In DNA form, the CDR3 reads TGTGCCAGCAGCCAACTGGACAGGGCGTCATATGGCTACACCTTC.

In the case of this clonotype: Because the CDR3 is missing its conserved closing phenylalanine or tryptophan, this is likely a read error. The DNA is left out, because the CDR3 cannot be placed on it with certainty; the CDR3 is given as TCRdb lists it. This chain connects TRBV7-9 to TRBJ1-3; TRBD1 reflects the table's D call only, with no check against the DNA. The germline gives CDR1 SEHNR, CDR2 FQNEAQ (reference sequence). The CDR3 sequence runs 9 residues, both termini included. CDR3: CASSLGLGQ.

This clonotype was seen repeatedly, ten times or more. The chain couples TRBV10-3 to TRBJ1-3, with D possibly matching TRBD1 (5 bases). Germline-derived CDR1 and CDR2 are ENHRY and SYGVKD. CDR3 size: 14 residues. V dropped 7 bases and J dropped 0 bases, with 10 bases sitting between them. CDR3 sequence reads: CAIKDRTSGNTIYF. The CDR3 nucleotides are TGTGCCATCAAAGACAGAACCTCTGGAAACACCATATATTTT.

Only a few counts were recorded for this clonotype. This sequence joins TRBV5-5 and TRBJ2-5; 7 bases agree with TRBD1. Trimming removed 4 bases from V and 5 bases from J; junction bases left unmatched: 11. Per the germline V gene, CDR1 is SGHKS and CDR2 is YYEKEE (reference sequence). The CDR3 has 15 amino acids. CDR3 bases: TGTGCCAGCAGCCAAGGGGGCAGAGACGGTGAGACCCAGTACTTC. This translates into CASSQGGRDGETQYF.

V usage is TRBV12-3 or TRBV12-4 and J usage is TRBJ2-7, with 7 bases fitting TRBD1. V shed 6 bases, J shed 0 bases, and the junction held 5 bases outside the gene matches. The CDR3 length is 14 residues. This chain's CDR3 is CASSGRTGSYEQYF. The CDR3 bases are TGTGCCAGCAGCGGTCGGACAGGCTCCTACGAGCAGTACTTC.

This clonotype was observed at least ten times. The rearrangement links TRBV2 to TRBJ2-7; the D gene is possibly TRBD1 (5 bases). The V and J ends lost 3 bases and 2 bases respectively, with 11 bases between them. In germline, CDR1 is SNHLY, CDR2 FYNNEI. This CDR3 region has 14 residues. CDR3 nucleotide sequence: TGTGCCAGCAGTGAGCTGGACAAGGCCTACGAGCAGTACTTC. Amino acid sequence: CASSELDKAYEQYF.

The CDR3 region is CASSRSGPHLNYGYTF. For the CDR3, the DNA is TGCGCCAGCAGTCGGAGCGGGCCTCATCTTAACTATGGCTACACCTTC. V and J are TRBV10-2 and TRBJ1-2; no clear D. The ends were cut back, 5 bases at V and 1 base at J, with 17 bases in the middle. The germline V gene encodes CDR1 WSHSY and CDR2 SAAADI. CDR3 length: 16 amino acids.

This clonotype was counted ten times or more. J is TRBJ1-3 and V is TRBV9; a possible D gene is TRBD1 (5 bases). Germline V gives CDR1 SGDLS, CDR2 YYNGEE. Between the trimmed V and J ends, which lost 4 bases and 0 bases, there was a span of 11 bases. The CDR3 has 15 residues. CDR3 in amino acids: CASSPTGNSGNTIYF. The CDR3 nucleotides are TGTGCCAGCAGCCCTACAGGAAACTCTGGAAACACCATATATTTT.

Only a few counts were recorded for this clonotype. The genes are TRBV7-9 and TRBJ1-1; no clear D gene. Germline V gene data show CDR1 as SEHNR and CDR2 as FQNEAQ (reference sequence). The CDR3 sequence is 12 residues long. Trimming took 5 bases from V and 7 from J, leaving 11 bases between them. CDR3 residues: CASSPTWVEAFF. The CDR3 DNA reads TGTGCCAGCAGCCCAACTTGGGTTGAAGCTTTCTTT.

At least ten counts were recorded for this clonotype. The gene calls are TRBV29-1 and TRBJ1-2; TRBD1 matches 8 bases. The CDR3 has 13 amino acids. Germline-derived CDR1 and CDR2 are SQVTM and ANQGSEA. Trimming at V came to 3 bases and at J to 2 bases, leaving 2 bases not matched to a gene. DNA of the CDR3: TGCAGCGTTGATAGGACAGGGAACTATGGCTACACCTTC. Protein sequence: CSVDRTGNYGYTF.

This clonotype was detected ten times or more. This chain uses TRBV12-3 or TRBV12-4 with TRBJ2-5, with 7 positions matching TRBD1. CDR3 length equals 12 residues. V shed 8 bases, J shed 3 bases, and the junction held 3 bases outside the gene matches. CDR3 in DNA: TGTGCCAGCGTAGACAGGGAAGAGACCCAGTACTTC. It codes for CASVDREETQYF.

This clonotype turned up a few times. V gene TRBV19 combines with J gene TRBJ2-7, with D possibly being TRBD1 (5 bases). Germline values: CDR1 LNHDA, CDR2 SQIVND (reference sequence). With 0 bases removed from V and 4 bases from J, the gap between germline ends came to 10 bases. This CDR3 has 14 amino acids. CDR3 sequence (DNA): TGTGCCAGTAGTATAGATGGGGCTTCGTACGAGCAGTACTTC. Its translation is CASSIDGASYEQYF.

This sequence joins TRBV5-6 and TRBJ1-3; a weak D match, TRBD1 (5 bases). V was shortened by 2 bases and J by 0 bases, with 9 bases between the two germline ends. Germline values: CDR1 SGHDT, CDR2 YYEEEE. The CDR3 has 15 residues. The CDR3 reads CASSLAGFSGNTIYF. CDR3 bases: TGTGCCAGCAGCTTAGCAGGGTTCTCTGGAAACACCATATATTTT.

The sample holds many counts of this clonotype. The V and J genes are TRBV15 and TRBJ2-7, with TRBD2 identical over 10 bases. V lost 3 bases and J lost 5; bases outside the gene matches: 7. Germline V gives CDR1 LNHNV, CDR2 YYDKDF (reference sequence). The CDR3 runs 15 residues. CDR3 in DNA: TGTGCCACCAGCAGGCTCCTAGCGGGAGTCCACGAGCAGTACTTC. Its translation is CATSRLLAGVHEQYF.

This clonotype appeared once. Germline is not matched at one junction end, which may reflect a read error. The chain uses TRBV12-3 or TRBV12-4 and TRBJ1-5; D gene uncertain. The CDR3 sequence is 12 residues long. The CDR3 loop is CASSPRNQSQHF. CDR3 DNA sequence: TGTGCCAGCAGTCCGCGCAATCAGTCCCAGCATTTT.

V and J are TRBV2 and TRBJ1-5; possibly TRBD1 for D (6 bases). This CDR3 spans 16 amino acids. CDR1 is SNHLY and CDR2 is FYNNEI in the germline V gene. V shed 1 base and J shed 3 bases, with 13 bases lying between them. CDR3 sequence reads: CASSEGGAKFNQPQHF. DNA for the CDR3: TGTGCCAGCAGTGAAGGGGGGGCCAAATTCAATCAGCCCCAGCATTTT. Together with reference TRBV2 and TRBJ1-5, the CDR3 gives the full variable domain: EPEVTQTPSHQVTQMGQEVILRCVPISNHLYFYWYRQILGQKVEFLVSFYNNEISEKSEIFDDQFSVERPDGSNFTLKIRSTKLEDSAMYFCASSEGGAKFNQPQHFGDGTRLSIL.

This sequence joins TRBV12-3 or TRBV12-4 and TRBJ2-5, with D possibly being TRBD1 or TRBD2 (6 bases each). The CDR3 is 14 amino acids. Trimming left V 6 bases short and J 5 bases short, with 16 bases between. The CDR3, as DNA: TGTGCCAGCAGCACCACTGAGGGGGGCGAGACCCAGTACTTC. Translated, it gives CASSTTEGGETQYF.